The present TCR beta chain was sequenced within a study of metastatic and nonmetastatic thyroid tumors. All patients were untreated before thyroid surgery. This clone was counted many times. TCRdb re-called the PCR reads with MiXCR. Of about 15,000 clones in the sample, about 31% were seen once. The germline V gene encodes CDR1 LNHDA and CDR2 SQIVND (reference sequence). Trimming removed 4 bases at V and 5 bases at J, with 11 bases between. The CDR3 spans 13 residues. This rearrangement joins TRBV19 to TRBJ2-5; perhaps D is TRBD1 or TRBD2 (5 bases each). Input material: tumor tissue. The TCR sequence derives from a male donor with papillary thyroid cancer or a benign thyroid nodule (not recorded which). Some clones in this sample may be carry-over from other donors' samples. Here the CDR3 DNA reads TGTGCCAGTAGTACGGGGCAGTGGGAGACCCAGTACTTC. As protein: CASSTGQWETQYF.